These T cell receptor beta chains were read from a single sample in a study of beta chain features in type 1 diabetes. TCRdb keeps only in-frame clones here, not all; method: immunoSEQ multiplex PCR. The sample records about 140,000 clones, about 12% being singletons. Sequences were obtained from central memory CD4+ T cells from blood. The receptor source for this set is a man aged 18-30 years with type 1 diabetes. Both conserved end residues are part of each CDR3. D genes are given only for firm matches. Rows give clone size only sometimes, using once, few, many, or a class for an expanded clone.

j_call: TRBJ2-5
d_call: -
v_call: TRBV5-1
clone_size: few
cdr3_aa: CASSLTAGSETQYF
cdr3_nt: TGCGCCAGCAGCTTGACGGCAGGGAGTGAGACCCAGTACTTC

j_call: TRBJ1-1
d_call: -
v_call: TRBV28
clone_size: few
cdr3_aa: CASGREPFMNTEAFF
cdr3_nt: TGTGCCAGCGGTCGGGAACCCTTCATGAACACTGAAGCTTTCTTT

j_call: TRBJ1-4
d_call: TRBD1
v_call: TRBV7-9
clone_size: few
cdr3_aa: CASSLEGQEELFF
cdr3_nt: TGTGCCAGCAGCTTAGAGGGACAGGAGGAACTGTTTTTT

j_call: TRBJ2-3
d_call: -
v_call: TRBV6-1
clone_size: few
cdr3_aa: CASSESLVTRRDTQYF
cdr3_nt: TGTGCCAGCAGTGAAAGTCTGGTGACACGGAGAGATACGCAGTATTTT

j_call: TRBJ1-5
d_call: -
v_call: TRBV10-3
clone_size: -
cdr3_aa: CAISESGSNQPQHF
cdr3_nt: TGTGCCATCAGTGAGTCTGGGAGCAATCAGCCCCAGCATTTT

j_call: TRBJ1-6
d_call: -
v_call: TRBV18
clone_size: -
cdr3_aa: CASSPSAGRDSPLHF
cdr3_nt: TGTGCCAGCTCACCGTCAGCGGGTAGGGATTCACCCCTCCACTTT

j_call: TRBJ1-1
d_call: TRBD1
v_call: TRBV7-9
clone_size: -
cdr3_aa: CASSLSGQAHTEAFF
cdr3_nt: TGTGCCAGCAGCTTATCGGGACAGGCGCACACTGAAGCTTTCTTT

j_call: TRBJ2-7
d_call: -
v_call: TRBV18
clone_size: few
cdr3_aa: CASSPLGSYEQYF
cdr3_nt: TGTGCCAGCTCACCACTGGGGTCCTACGAGCAGTACTTC

j_call: TRBJ2-3
d_call: TRBD2
v_call: TRBV5-1
clone_size: few
cdr3_aa: CASSLAGRDTDTQYF
cdr3_nt: TGCGCCAGCAGCTTGGCCGGGAGGGACACAGATACGCAGTATTTT

j_call: TRBJ2-3
d_call: -
v_call: TRBV30
clone_size: few
cdr3_aa: CAWSTTDTQYF
cdr3_nt: TGTGCCTGGAGTACGACAGATACGCAGTATTTT